The source of this T cell receptor (beta chain) is a study of cytomegalovirus exposure and HLA in healthy donors. Study details: Genotyping showed around 80% of hundreds of donors falling in the Caucasian-associated ancestry cluster.

There were likely unrecorded immune exposures, though donors were nominally healthy when sampled. A note on this clone: Its specificity is unknown.

Germline CDR1 MDHEN, CDR2 SYDVKM. The V segment lost 5 bases and the J segment 0 bases; nucleotides outside the gene matches: 7. The CDR3 is made up of 17 amino acids. The PCR employed 60 Vbeta primers together with 13 Jbeta primers. Sequencing was performed with immunoSEQ multiplex PCR; in TCRdb, only in-frame clones are kept and a portion is missing. The sample carries about 130,000 clones, roughly 80% recorded once. The study, taken as a whole, reports: A later look showed TCR association rates differing by HLA locus, highest for DRB1 and lowest for HLA-C. For most TCR beta V segments, an earlier analysis put the productive rate at about 90% or about 30% of the time.

The rearrangement uses TRBV28 and TRBJ1-3; 10 bases align to TRBD1. The TCR comes from a woman in her 40s in good health and CMV-seropositive. Sequencing was performed on PBMCs. The CDR3 coding sequence is TGTGCCAGCAGTGCTCCGGGACAGGGGAGCTCTGGAAACACCATATATTTT. This gives the protein CASSAPGQGSSGNTIYF.